This T cell receptor beta chain was sequenced for a study of cytomegalovirus exposure and HLA in healthy donors. Turning to the study itself: From donors who were HLA-typed, an early data release held 80 million or so unique TCRs.

Study findings and constraints: Most CMV-associated TCR beta chains were later found to appear HLA-restricted.

Use of 60 Vbeta and 13 Jbeta primers characterized the PCR. The assay was immunoSEQ multiplex PCR, and TCRdb's table has in-frame clones only and misses some. Among more than 150,000 clones listed, more than 65% were seen once. As for this clone: Its specificity is unknown.

The clonotype originates from a girl under 18 in good health and CMV-seropositive. Source material: PBMCs.

For the CDR3, the DNA is TGCGCCAGCAGCGCCTCATTCGGGATCTACGAGCAGTACTTC. Its protein product is CASSASFGIYEQYF. The chain uses TRBV4-3 and TRBJ2-7; a possible D gene is TRBD2 (5 bases). Germline CDR1 is LGHNA and CDR2 is YSLEER. V was cut by 5 bases and J by 3 bases, with 14 bases left in between. The CDR3 runs to 14 residues.